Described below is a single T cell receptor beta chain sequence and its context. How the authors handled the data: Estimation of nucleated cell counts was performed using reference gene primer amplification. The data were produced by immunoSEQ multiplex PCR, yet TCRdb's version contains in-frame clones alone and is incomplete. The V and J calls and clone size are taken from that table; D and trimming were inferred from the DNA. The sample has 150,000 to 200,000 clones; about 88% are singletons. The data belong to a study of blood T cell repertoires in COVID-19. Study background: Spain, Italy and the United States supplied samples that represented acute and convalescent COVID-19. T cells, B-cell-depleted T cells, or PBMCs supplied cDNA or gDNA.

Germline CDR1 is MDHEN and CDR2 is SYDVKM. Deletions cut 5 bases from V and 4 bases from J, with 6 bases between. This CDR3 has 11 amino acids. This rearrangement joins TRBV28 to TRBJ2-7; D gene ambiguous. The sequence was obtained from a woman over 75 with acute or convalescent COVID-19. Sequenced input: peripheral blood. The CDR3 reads CASSRQYEQYF. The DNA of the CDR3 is TGTGCCAGCAGTCGTCAGTACGAGCAGTACTTC.